This T cell receptor beta chain was identified in a study of shared clonotypes between healthy human individuals. Naive CD8 cells lacked CD45RO and underwent positive selection for CCR7, leaving out terminally differentiated effector memory CD45RA+ cells. The healthy adult donors were HIV-negative and reported no recent acute infections or vaccinations. Donors comprised only Caucasian adults living in Nashville, Tennessee. 200 to 250 ng DNA, about 30,000 T cell genomes, went into each sorted-subset replicate PCR. Methods used by the authors: ImmunoSEQ supplied junction-only sequences lacking quality scores, so filtering was different. Clones were read by immunoSEQ multiplex PCR, and TCRdb kept only the in-frame ones, dropping some. V and J calls and clone size are copied from that table; D and trimming were computed from the DNA. Among about 580,000 clones listed, 95% to 98% were seen once. The germline V gene encodes CDR1 MNHEY and CDR2 SVGAGI. This CDR3 is 13 amino acids long. V was trimmed by 4 bases and J by 4 bases, leaving 10 bases between them.

The sample was naive CD8+ T cells sorted from blood. This TCR derives from a man younger than 45 in good health. V is TRBV6-5 and J is TRBJ1-2; a weak D match, TRBD1 (6 bases). CDR3 coding DNA: TGTGCCAGCAGTTTTACAGGGAGCTATGGCTACACCTTC. Translation: CASSFTGSYGYTF.